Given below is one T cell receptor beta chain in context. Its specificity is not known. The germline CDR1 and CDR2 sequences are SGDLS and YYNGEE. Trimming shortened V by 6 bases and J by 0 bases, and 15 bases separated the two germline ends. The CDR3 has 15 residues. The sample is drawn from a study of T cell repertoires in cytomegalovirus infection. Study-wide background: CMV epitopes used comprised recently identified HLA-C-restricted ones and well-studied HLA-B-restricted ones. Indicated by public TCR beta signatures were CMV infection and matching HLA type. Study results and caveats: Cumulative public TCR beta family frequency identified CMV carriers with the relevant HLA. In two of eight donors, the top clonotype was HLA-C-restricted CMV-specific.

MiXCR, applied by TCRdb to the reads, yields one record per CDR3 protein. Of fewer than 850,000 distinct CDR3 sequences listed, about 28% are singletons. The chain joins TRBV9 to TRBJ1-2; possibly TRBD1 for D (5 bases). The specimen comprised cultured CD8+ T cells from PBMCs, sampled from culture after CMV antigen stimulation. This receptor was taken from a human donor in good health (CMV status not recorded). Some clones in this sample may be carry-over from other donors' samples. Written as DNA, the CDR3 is TGTGCCAGCAACAACCCCCAGGGCCCTAACTATGGCTACACCTTC. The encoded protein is CASNNPQGPNYGYTF.